These 21 T cell receptor beta chains originate from one sample sequenced in a study of cytomegalovirus exposure and HLA in healthy donors (dated 2017 in TCRdb). The library was prepared using the immunoSEQ multiplex PCR assay. The multiplex PCR relied on a mix of 60 forward primers for TCR Vbeta segments and 13 reverse primers for TCR Jbeta segments. The table comes from immuneACCESS by way of TCRdb, which keeps in-frame sequences with V and J called. Part of the clones is missing from these tables; in studies checked, under half for an unresolved V gene and the rest for unknown reasons. Counted in this sample were around 76,000 clones; approximately 70% of them appeared once. The top ten clonotypes cover about 8.9% of the sample. The sequenced sample consisted of PBMCs. All receptors come from a woman between 50 and 59 years old in good health and CMV-seropositive.

The V and J genes are TRBV5-1 and TRBJ1-4; D gene uncertain. The ends were cut back, 0 bases at V and 10 bases at J, with 16 bases in the middle. This CDR3 region has 15 residues. Germline lookup yields CDR1 SGHRS and CDR2 YFSETQ. CDR3 sequence (DNA): TGCGCCAGCAGCTTGGGAGGAGGAGGAGATGGAAAACTGTTTTTT. Amino acid sequence: CASSLGGGGDGKLFF.

This chain connects TRBV5-4 to TRBJ1-1; 9 bases are a match to TRBD1. The CDR3 contains 16 residues. From germline, CDR1 is SGHNT and CDR2 YYREEE (reference sequence). With 2 bases clipped from V and 4 bases from J, the junction kept 9 bases outside the gene matches. CDR3 DNA sequence: TGTGCCAGCAGCTTAAACAGGGGGCCTCCGAGCACTGAAGCTTTCTTT. This sequence encodes CASSLNRGPPSTEAFF.

The chain joins TRBV19 to TRBJ1-2, with 9 bases matching TRBD1. CDR1 LNHDA and CDR2 SQIVND come from the germline V gene (reference sequence). V trimming: 8 bases; J trimming: 7 bases; junction bases outside the gene matches: 5. The CDR3 is 12 amino acids. CDR3 sequence reads: CASRDRVSGYTF. CDR3 DNA: TGTGCCAGTCGGGACAGGGTCTCTGGCTACACCTTC. Complete variable domain (other parts from reference TRBV19 and TRBJ1-2): DGGITQSPKYLFRKEGQNVTLSCEQNLNHDAMYWYRQDPGQGLRLIYYSQIVNDFQKGDIAEGYSVSREKKESFPLTVTSAQKNPTAFYLCASRDRVSGYTFGSGTRLTVV.

The DNA for the CDR3 is TGTGCCAGCAGGAGGAGGGAGGTTGGCAATCAGCCCCAGCATTTT. This sequence encodes CASRRREVGNQPQHF. The V gene is TRBV27, the J gene TRBJ1-5; D remains unclear. Trimming removed 6 bases from V and 2 bases from J, with 14 bases in between. The CDR3 covers 15 residues. From germline, CDR1 is MNHEY and CDR2 SMNVEV (reference sequence).

The rearrangement links TRBV30 to TRBJ1-5, with D unclear. Germline-derived CDR1 and CDR2 are GTSNPN and SVGIG (reference sequence). Between the trimmed V and J ends, which lost 2 bases and 6 bases, there was a span of 14 bases. The CDR3 totals 14 residues. In DNA, the CDR3 is TGTGCCTGGAGTCGCCTCCGAACTGGTCAGCCCCAGCATTTT. Encoded protein: CAWSRLRTGQPQHF.

The V and J genes are TRBV6-1 and TRBJ2-5, with 10 bases identical to TRBD1. Germline V CDR1 and CDR2: MNHNS, SASEGT. With 6 bases clipped from V and 5 bases from J, the junction kept 9 bases outside the gene matches. The CDR3 length is 15 residues. This CDR3 is CASRAGTGVPETQYF. The CDR3 nucleotides read TGTGCCAGCAGAGCCGGGACAGGGGTTCCGGAGACCCAGTACTTC.

V and J are TRBV7-9 and TRBJ2-1; D may be TRBD1 (6 bases). In germline, CDR1 is SEHNR, CDR2 FQNEAQ (reference sequence). The CDR3 is 15 amino acids. Trimming cost V 4 bases and J 0 bases, with 10 bases left between them. The CDR3 DNA follows: TGTGCCAGCAGCTACCACAGGGTCTCCTACAATGAGCAGTTCTTC. Protein: CASSYHRVSYNEQFF. Full variable domain (missing parts from reference TRBV7-9 and TRBJ2-1): DTGVSQNPRHKITKRGQNVTFRCDPISEHNRLYWYRQTLGQGPEFLTYFQNEAQLEKSRLLSDRFSAERPKGSFSTLEIQRTEQGDSAMYLCASSYHRVSYNEQFFGPGTRLTVL.

V gene TRBV14 combines with J gene TRBJ2-7; D is perhaps TRBD2 (6 bases). The V gene's germline CDR1 is SGHDN and CDR2 FVKESK. This CDR3 spans 15 amino acids. Trimming stripped 6 bases from V and 0 bases from J, with 15 bases between. The CDR3, as DNA: TGTGCCAGCAGAGCCTCACGGGGGTACTCCTACGAGCAGTACTTC. Its protein product is CASRASRGYSYEQYF.

This clone has only a few counts. The V call is TRBV9, the J call TRBJ2-2; 7 bases agree with TRBD1. The CDR3 extends over 16 amino acids. Germline V gene lookup returns CDR1 SGDLS and CDR2 YYNGEE. After removal of 3 bases from V and 5 bases from J, the junction contained 10 bases not matched to a gene. This CDR3 reads CASSALQGVGTGELFF. CDR3 nucleotides: TGTGCCAGCAGCGCCTTGCAGGGGGTCGGGACCGGGGAGCTGTTTTTT.

V is TRBV5-5 and J is TRBJ1-5, with D perhaps matching TRBD1 (6 bases). The V end was cut by 1 base, the J end by 2 bases, with 13 bases between. This CDR3 has 16 residues. Looked up from germline, CDR1 is SGHKS and CDR2 is YYEKEE (reference sequence). The CDR3 here is CASSLWGGSGNQPQHF. The CDR3 nucleotides are TGTGCCAGCAGCTTGTGGGGGGGCTCGGGCAATCAGCCCCAGCATTTT.

The chain combines TRBV6-6 with TRBJ1-2, with D perhaps matching TRBD1 (5 bases). This CDR3 has 12 residues. Germline loops: CDR1 MNHNY, CDR2 SVGAGI (reference sequence). The ends were cut back, 6 bases at V and 7 bases at J, with 12 bases in the middle. This chain's CDR3 is CASSPKGFGYTF. The DNA for the CDR3 is TGTGCCAGCAGCCCGAAGGGGTTTGGCTACACCTTC.

Only a few counts were recorded for this clone. CDR3 sequence: CASSPKGRAEGYTF. For the CDR3, the DNA is TGTGCCAGCTCACCAAAGGGGCGCGCGGAAGGCTACACCTTC. V is TRBV18 and J is TRBJ1-2; D perhaps matches TRBD1 (5 bases). The germline CDR1 and CDR2 sequences are KGHSH and LQKENI. The V end was cut by 2 bases, the J end by 8 bases, with 15 bases between. The CDR3 sequence is 14 residues long.

This clone was seen more than once but under ten times. The V and J genes are TRBV6-4 and TRBJ2-2, with a weak D call TRBD1 (5 bases). V was shortened by 6 bases and J by 4 bases, with 9 bases between the two germline ends. CDR3 length: 13 residues. Looked up from germline, CDR1 is MRHNA and CDR2 is SNTAGT. As DNA, the CDR3 is TGTGCCAGCAGCCAACAGGTCACCGGGGAGCTGTTTTTT. Its protein product is CASSQQVTGELFF.

This sequence joins TRBV10-3 and TRBJ1-2; a possible D gene is TRBD1 (5 bases). CDR1 is ENHRY, CDR2 SYGVKD, per germline. V was clipped by 3 bases and J by 3 bases, with 5 bases between them. There are 12 residues in the CDR3. CDR3 nucleotide sequence: TGTGCCATCAGTGAAGGGGACTATGGCTACACCTTC. As protein: CAISEGDYGYTF.

The gene calls are TRBV28 and TRBJ1-2; 8 bases align to TRBD1. CDR1 is MDHEN, CDR2 SYDVKM, per germline. V was pared by 6 bases and J by 5 bases, with 8 bases of the junction left unmatched. The CDR3 length is 14 residues. This chain's CDR3 is CASSRTGGVYGYTF. The CDR3 DNA follows: TGTGCCAGCAGCCGCACAGGGGGAGTATATGGCTACACCTTC.

This chain connects TRBV7-7 to TRBJ2-7; 13 bases line up with TRBD2. The V gene end was trimmed by 5 bases and the J gene end by 0 bases; junction bases not matched to a gene: 7. Germline CDR1 is SSHAT and CDR2 is FNYEAQ (reference sequence). The CDR3 is made up of 17 amino acids. Here the CDR3 DNA reads TGTGCCAGCAGCCCAGGACTAGCGGGGGCTCACTCCTACGAGCAGTACTTC. It specifies CASSPGLAGAHSYEQYF.

V and J are TRBV9 and TRBJ1-4, with a tentative D call TRBD1 (6 bases). The CDR3 totals 16 residues. V lost 0 bases, J lost 4 bases, and 13 bases lay in between. The germline gives CDR1 SGDLS, CDR2 YYNGEE. In DNA, the CDR3 is TGTGCCAGCAGCGTAGGTGGACAGTCATTTAATGAAAAACTGTTTTTT. Encoded protein: CASSVGGQSFNEKLFF.

V is TRBV27 and J is TRBJ1-3, with a tentative D call TRBD1 (5 bases). V lost 5 bases and J 7 bases, leaving 15 bases between the germline ends. This CDR3 is built from 14 residues. Looked up from germline, CDR1 is MNHEY and CDR2 is SMNVEV (reference sequence). CDR3 nucleotides: TGTGCCAGCAGTGCCATGACAGACGGCAACACCATATATTTT. Its translation is CASSAMTDGNTIYF.

The chain links TRBV5-6 to TRBJ2-2; D possibly corresponds to TRBD1 (6 bases). In germline, CDR1 is SGHDT, CDR2 YYEEEE. CDR3 length: 15 amino acids. V was cut by 5 bases and J by 1 base, with 12 bases left in between. For the CDR3, the DNA is TGTGCCAGCAGTTCCCGGACAGAGAACACCGGGGAGCTGTTTTTT. Its translation is CASSSRTENTGELFF.

The chain couples TRBV9 to TRBJ2-7; TRBD2 is a possible D gene (6 bases). The CDR3 is 15 residues long. V was trimmed by 0 bases and J by 4 bases, leaving 14 bases between them. Germline V CDR1 and CDR2: SGDLS, YYNGEE. This chain's CDR3 is CASSVAELAGYEQYF. The CDR3 region has the DNA TGTGCCAGCAGCGTAGCTGAACTAGCAGGTTACGAGCAGTACTTC.

This clone was detected only a few times. The V and J genes are TRBV4-3 and TRBJ1-4; possibly TRBD1 for D (5 bases). The CDR3 has 15 residues. Germline V gene lookup returns CDR1 LGHNA and CDR2 YSLEER. V lost 1 base, J lost 7 bases, and 13 bases lay in between. CDR3 residues: CASSQGWGTGEKLFF. DNA of the CDR3: TGCGCCAGCAGCCAAGGTTGGGGGACTGGTGAAAAACTGTTTTTT.